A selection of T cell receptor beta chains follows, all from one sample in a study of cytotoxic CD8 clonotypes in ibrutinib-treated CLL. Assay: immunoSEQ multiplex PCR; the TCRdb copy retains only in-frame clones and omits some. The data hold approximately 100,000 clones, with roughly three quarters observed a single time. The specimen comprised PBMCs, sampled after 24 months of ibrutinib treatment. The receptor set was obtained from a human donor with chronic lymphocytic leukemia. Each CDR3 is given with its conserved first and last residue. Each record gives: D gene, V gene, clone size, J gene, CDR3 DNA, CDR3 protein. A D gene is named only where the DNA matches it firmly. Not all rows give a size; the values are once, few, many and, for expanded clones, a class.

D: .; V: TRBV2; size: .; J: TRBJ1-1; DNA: TGTGCCAGCACCAAACGACAGGCCGACACTGAAGCTTTCTTT; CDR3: CASTKRQADTEAFF
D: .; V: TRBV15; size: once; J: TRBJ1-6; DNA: TGTGCCACCAGCAGAGATCCCTCGGGCAGCTCACCCCTCCACTTT; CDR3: CATSRDPSGSSPLHF
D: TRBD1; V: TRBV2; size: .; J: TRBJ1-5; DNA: TGTGCCAGCACCCCCCAGCCAGGGGGACTTCAGCCCCAGCATTTT; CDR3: CASTPQPGGLQPQHF
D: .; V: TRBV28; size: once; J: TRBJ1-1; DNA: TGTGCCAGCAGTTTAAGCACACAGAACACTGAAGCTTTCTTT; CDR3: CASSLSTQNTEAFF
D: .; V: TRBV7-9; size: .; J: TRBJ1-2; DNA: TGTGCCAGCAGTCCTAGGGTTTTAGGCTATGGCTACACCTTC; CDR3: CASSPRVLGYGYTF
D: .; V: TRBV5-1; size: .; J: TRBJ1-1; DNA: TGCGCCAGCAGCTTGGTTATGGGAAACACTGAAGCTTTCTTT; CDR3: CASSLVMGNTEAFF
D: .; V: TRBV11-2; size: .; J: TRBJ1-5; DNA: TGTGCCAGCAGCCTCAGGGTAGGAAGCAATCAGCCCCAGCATTTT; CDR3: CASSLRVGSNQPQHF
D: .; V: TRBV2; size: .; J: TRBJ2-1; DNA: TGTGCCAGCAGTGAGATAACGAAGGCGGGCAATGAGCAGTTCTTC; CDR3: CASSEITKAGNEQFF
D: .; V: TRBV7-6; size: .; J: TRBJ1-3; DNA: TGTGCCAGCAGCCTAGACAGAGCTACTGGAAACACCATATATTTT; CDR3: CASSLDRATGNTIYF
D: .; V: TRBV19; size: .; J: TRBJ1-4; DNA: TGTGCCAGTAGTGCCCCCAATAATGAAAAACTGTTTTTT; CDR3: CASSAPNNEKLFF
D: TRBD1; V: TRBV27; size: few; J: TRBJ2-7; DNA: TGTGCCAGCAGTTTGCTCGGGACAGGGGTCGAGCAGTACTTC; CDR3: CASSLLGTGVEQYF
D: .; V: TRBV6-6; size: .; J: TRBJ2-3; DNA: TGTGCCAGCAGTTATGGGGGGCACTCCACAGATACGCAGTATTTT; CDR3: CASSYGGHSTDTQYF
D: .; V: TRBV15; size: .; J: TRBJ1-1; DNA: TGTGCCACCAGCAGAGCAGGGAACACTGAAGCTTTCTTT; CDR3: CATSRAGNTEAFF
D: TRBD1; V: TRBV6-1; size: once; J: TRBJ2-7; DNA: TGTGCCAGTAACCGGGACAGGAGCTCCTACGAGCAGTACTTC; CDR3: CASNRDRSSYEQYF
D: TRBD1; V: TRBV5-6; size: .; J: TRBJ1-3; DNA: TGTGCCAGCAGCCGTCGACAGGGGGTATCTGGAAACACCATATATTTT; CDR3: CASSRRQGVSGNTIYF
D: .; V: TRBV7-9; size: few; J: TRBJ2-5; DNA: TGTGCCAGCAGCCCAACAGGGAACCAAGAGACCCAGTACTTC; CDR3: CASSPTGNQETQYF
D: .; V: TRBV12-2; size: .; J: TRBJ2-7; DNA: TGTGCAAGTCGCTTAGTCGGGGGTTACGAGCAGTACTTC; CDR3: CASRLVGGYEQYF
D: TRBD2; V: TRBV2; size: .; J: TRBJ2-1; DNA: TGTGCCAGCGGCGGGACTACTAATTACAATGAGCAGTTCTTC; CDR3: CASGGTTNYNEQFF
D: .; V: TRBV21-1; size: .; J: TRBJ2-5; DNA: TGTGCCAGCAGCAAACCATGGAAGCAAGAGACCCAGTACTTC; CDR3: CASSKPWKQETQYF
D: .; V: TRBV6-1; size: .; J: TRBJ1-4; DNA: TGTGCCAGCAGTGAAGCCAATCGGAATAATGAAAAACTGTTTTTT; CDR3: CASSEANRNNEKLFF
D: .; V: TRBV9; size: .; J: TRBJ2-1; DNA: TGTGCCAGCAGCGCTTTAGCCGGGAGTGATAATGAGCAGTTCTTC; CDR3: CASSALAGSDNEQFF
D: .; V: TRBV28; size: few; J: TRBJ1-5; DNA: TGTGCCAGCAGTTTAACCCTCAGGGGAAGTCAGCCCCAGCATTTT; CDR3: CASSLTLRGSQPQHF
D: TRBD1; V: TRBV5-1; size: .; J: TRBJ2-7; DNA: TGCGCCAGCAGCTCGCGGACAGGGGCCGAGCAGTACTTC; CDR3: CASSSRTGAEQYF
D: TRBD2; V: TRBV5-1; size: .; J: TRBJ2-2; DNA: TGCGCCAGCAAACGGGAGGCGGGAGACACCGGGGAGCTGTTTTTT; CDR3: CASKREAGDTGELFF
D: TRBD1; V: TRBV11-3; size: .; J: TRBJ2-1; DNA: TGTGCCAGCAGCCCAAGGGGACAGGGCTACAATGAGCAGTTCTTC; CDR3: CASSPRGQGYNEQFF
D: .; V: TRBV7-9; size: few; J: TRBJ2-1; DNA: TGTGCCAGCAGCCGGGACTCATTCCGTTACAATGAGCAGTTCTTC; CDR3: CASSRDSFRYNEQFF
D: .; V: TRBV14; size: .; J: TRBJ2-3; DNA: TGTGCCAGCAGCCATCTACAGGGTTCTAGCACAGATACGCAGTATTTT; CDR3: CASSHLQGSSTDTQYF
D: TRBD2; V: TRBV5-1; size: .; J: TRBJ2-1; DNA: TGCGCCAGCGGAGGGACTAGCGGAGACTACAATGAGCAGTTCTTC; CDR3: CASGGTSGDYNEQFF
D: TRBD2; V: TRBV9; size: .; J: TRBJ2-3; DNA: TGTGCCAGCGCTACGGCAGCGGGAGGACTCACAGATACGCAGTATTTT; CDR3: CASATAAGGLTDTQYF